The rows below give T cell receptor beta chains drawn from one sample of a study of neurological immune-mediated disorders. One entry per CDR3 protein results from TCRdb running MiXCR on the 5' RACE reads. The repertoire holds more than 13,000 distinct CDR3 sequences, with more than 9% as singletons. The sequencing sample was made of PBMCs. These receptors all come from a woman in her 40s in good health. Each CDR3 is given with its conserved first and last residue. A D gene is named only where the DNA matches it firmly. A row's size may be missing; if present it is once, few, many or a size class.

j_gene,len,d_gene,abundance,v_gene,CDR3nt,CDR3aa
TRBJ2-3,16,NA,many,TRBV12-3/TRBV12-4,TGTGCCAGCAGTTTTTGGGCGGGGAAAAGCACAGATACGCAGTATTTT,CASSFWAGKSTDTQYF
TRBJ2-7,13,NA,many,TRBV4-1,TGCGCCAGCAGCCCTCGGGGCGCCGAGGAGCAGTACTTC,CASSPRGAEEQYF
TRBJ2-3,14,TRBD2,NA,TRBV24-1,TGTGCCACCAGTGGGGACTACCTAACAGATACGCAGTATTTT,CATSGDYLTDTQYF
TRBJ2-1,14,NA,few,TRBV7-6,TGTGCCAGCAGCTTGCCGGGCTCCTACAATGAGCAGTTCTTC,CASSLPGSYNEQFF
TRBJ2-1,15,NA,NA,TRBV19,TGTGCCAGTAGTATTTTTTTCGAGACAGGCAATGAGCAGTTCTTC,CASSIFFETGNEQFF
TRBJ2-3,18,TRBD2,many,TRBV10-2,TGCGCCAGCAGTGAGTCGCGGGGGCGGGGGGGCGGCACAGATACGCAGTATTTT,CASSESRGRGGGTDTQYF
TRBJ2-3,14,NA,many,TRBV20-1,TGCAGTGCTAGTGGTCAGGGTGACACAGATACGCAGTATTTT,CSASGQGDTDTQYF
TRBJ2-7,11,NA,many,TRBV7-9,TGTGCCAGCAGCTTACGGGGTGAGCAGTACTTC,CASSLRGEQYF
TRBJ1-1,12,NA,many,TRBV27,TGTGCCAGCAACGGGCTTAACACTGAAGCTTTCTTT,CASNGLNTEAFF
TRBJ2-3,14,NA,many,TRBV20-1,TGCAGTGCTAGAGAACAGATTAGCACAGATACGCAGTATTTT,CSAREQISTDTQYF
TRBJ2-1,10,NA,many,TRBV12-3/TRBV12-4,TGTGCCAGCAGGGGTGGTGAGCAGTTCTTC,CASRGGEQFF
TRBJ1-1,13,TRBD1,many,TRBV5-6,TGTGCCAGCAGGCCGACAGGGCCTGATGAAGCTTTCTTT,CASRPTGPDEAFF
TRBJ2-3,13,NA,NA,TRBV2,TGTGCCAGCAGTGATGGTGGGGCAGATACGCAGTATTTT,CASSDGGADTQYF
TRBJ1-5,18,TRBD1,once,TRBV19,TGTGCCAGTAGTTATTCCGGGACAGGGTCCCTTGGCAATCAGCCCCAGCATTTT,CASSYSGTGSLGNQPQHF
TRBJ2-7,14,NA,medium-sized,TRBV12-3/TRBV12-4,TGTGCCAGCAGTTTATATGGTCTCCCCTACGAGCAGTACTTC,CASSLYGLPYEQYF
TRBJ2-7,14,TRBD1,many,TRBV5-1,TGCGCCAGCAGCACGGGACAGGGGCGAGTCGAGCAGTACTTC,CASSTGQGRVEQYF
TRBJ1-5,14,NA,many,TRBV20-1,TGCAGTGCTCCCCGGGCTGGTAGCAATCAGCCCCAGCATTTT,CSAPRAGSNQPQHF
TRBJ1-5,15,NA,many,TRBV20-1,TGCAGTGCTAGAGATAGACAACGAAGGGAGCAGCCCCAGCATTTT,CSARDRQRREQPQHF
TRBJ2-7,15,NA,few,TRBV10-3,TGTGCCATCAGTGAGTCAGTGTCCAACGGCTACGAGCAGTACTTC,CAISESVSNGYEQYF
TRBJ2-4,15,TRBD2,many,TRBV20-1,TGCAGTGCGGGGACTAGCGGATTAGCCAAAAACATTCAGTACTTC,CSAGTSGLAKNIQYF
TRBJ2-5,15,NA,many,TRBV3-1,TGTGCCAGCAGCTCTTTGGGGCGGAAGCAAGAGACCCAGTACTTC,CASSSLGRKQETQYF
TRBJ1-4,13,NA,many,TRBV30,TGTGCCTGGAGTGTACAGGGTGTAGAAAAACTGTTTTTT,CAWSVQGVEKLFF
TRBJ2-3,16,NA,many,TRBV3-1,TGTGCCAGCAGCCAAGAGTTCGGGTATAGCACAGATACGCAGTATTTT,CASSQEFGYSTDTQYF
TRBJ1-1,12,NA,few,TRBV30,TGTGCCTGGAGTGCGGTTGCCGCTGAAGCTTTCTTT,CAWSAVAAEAFF
TRBJ2-7,14,NA,many,TRBV7-9,TGTGCCAGCAGCTTAGAGGGGAGGCCCTACGAGCAGTACTTC,CASSLEGRPYEQYF
TRBJ2-3,15,TRBD2,many,TRBV5-1,TGCGCCAGCAGCGCCGGGGGGGGTAGCACAGATACGCAGTATTTT,CASSAGGGSTDTQYF
TRBJ2-7,13,NA,NA,TRBV20-1,TGCAGTGCAGGGGACGTGAGCTCCTACGAGCAGTACTTC,CSAGDVSSYEQYF
TRBJ2-2,15,TRBD1,many,TRBV20-1,TGCAGTGCCCGACAGGGGCAACCGAACACCGGGGAGCTGTTTTTT,CSARQGQPNTGELFF
TRBJ2-5,15,NA,many,TRBV20-1,TGCAGTGCTAGACCCCACACTAGCCCGCAAGAGACCCAGTACTTC,CSARPHTSPQETQYF
TRBJ2-7,14,NA,many,TRBV7-9,TGTGCCAGCAGCTTAGGGTCCGTAACCTACGAGCAGTACTTC,CASSLGSVTYEQYF
TRBJ2-7,16,TRBD2,many,TRBV7-6,TGTGCCAGCAGCAATAGACTAGCGGGGAGTACCTACGAGCAGTACTTC,CASSNRLAGSTYEQYF
TRBJ2-1,16,TRBD2,many,TRBV3-1,TGTGCCAGCAGCCAAGATGCGGGAGGGGTCTACAATGAGCAGTTCTTC,CASSQDAGGVYNEQFF
TRBJ2-2,14,TRBD1,many,TRBV6-1,TGTGCCATCACGACAGGGTGGGGGTCCGGGGAGCTGTTTTTT,CAITTGWGSGELFF
TRBJ2-3,15,TRBD2,many,TRBV5-1,TGCGCCAGTACAACCGGGACTAGAAGCACAGATACGCAGTATTTT,CASTTGTRSTDTQYF
TRBJ1-2,12,TRBD1,many,TRBV20-1,TGCAGTGCTAATCAGGGACAGGGGTCGCCGAGATTC,CSANQGQGSPRF
TRBJ2-5,14,TRBD2,many,TRBV28,TGTGCCAGTTCACGGGGAGGGCGACAAGAGACCCAGTACTTC,CASSRGGRQETQYF
TRBJ2-6,15,NA,many,TRBV20-1,TGCAGTGCTAGAGGGTGGTTGGATGGGGCCAACGTCCTGACTTTC,CSARGWLDGANVLTF
TRBJ2-3,14,NA,many,TRBV7-9,TGTGCCAGCAGCTTAGCATGGGGGACAGATACGCAGTATTTT,CASSLAWGTDTQYF
TRBJ2-7,13,NA,medium-sized,TRBV5-5,TGTGCCAGCAGCACCAGTGGGCGGTACGAGCAGTACTTC,CASSTSGRYEQYF
TRBJ1-2,15,TRBD1,many,TRBV3-1,TGTGCCAGCAGCCCAGCGACAGGGGTTAACTATGGCTACACCTTC,CASSPATGVNYGYTF
TRBJ2-2,14,TRBD2,medium-sized,TRBV28,TGTGCCAGCAGATACGGACTAGCCGCCGGGGAGCTGTTTTTT,CASRYGLAAGELFF
TRBJ2-7,13,TRBD2,medium-sized,TRBV5-1,TGCGCCAGCAGCACGGGGCGGGGGTACGAGCAGTACTTC,CASSTGRGYEQYF
TRBJ2-1,14,NA,many,TRBV12-3/TRBV12-4,TGTGCCAGCAGTACCGGGGAAGTCTACAATGAGCAGTTCTTC,CASSTGEVYNEQFF
TRBJ2-2,14,TRBD2,many,TRBV14,TGTGCCAGCAGACCGACTAGCATCACCGGGGAGCTGTTTTTT,CASRPTSITGELFF